This T cell receptor beta chain was captured in a study of PD-1 and CTLA-4 blockade in melanoma. Assay: immunoSEQ multiplex PCR; the TCRdb copy retains only in-frame clones and omits some. The table records 28,000 or so clones, 85% to 95% of them present only once. V lost 0 bases, J lost 2 bases, and 17 bases lay in between. The germline gives CDR1 LGHDT, CDR2 YNNKEL (reference sequence). This CDR3 region has 18 residues. Sequenced material: CD8+ T cells from peripheral blood, taken from a patient given anti-PD-1 treatment. This chain uses TRBV3-1 (or the pseudogene TRBV3-2) with TRBJ1-3; weak D call: TRBD1 (5 bases). The receptor comes from a human donor with melanoma. CDR3 protein: CASSQDSRGRVAGNTIYF. For the CDR3, the DNA is TGTGCCAGCAGCCAAGATAGCCGAGGCAGGGTAGCTGGAAACACCATATATTTT.